Listed here are 5 T cell receptor beta chains from one sample, sequenced in a study of blood T cell repertoires in COVID-19. TCRdb's copy holds only in-frame clones and misses some; the assay was immunoSEQ multiplex PCR. The profile shows approximately 350,000 clones, more than 75% of them singletons. The sample consisted of peripheral blood. The receptors stem from a woman in her forties or fifties with COVID-19, enrolled during active disease.

This clone was found once. The V gene is TRBV9, the J gene TRBJ2-5, with D perhaps matching TRBD2 (5 bases). The germline V gene encodes CDR1 SGDLS and CDR2 YYNGEE. This CDR3 comprises 14 residues. V was shortened by 4 bases and J by 3 bases, with 13 bases between the two germline ends. CDR3 coding DNA: TGTGCCAGCAGCCCCGCGGGCGTAAAAGAGACCCAGTACTTC. Residues: CASSPAGVKETQYF.

This clone is a singleton in its sample. The chain couples TRBV28 to TRBJ2-2; TRBD2 is a possible D gene (6 bases). Germline CDR1 and CDR2: MDHEN and SYDVKM. Trimming left V 8 bases short and J 5 bases short, with 15 bases between. The CDR3 has 14 amino acids. CDR3 in amino acids: CASGGLAGTGELFF. The CDR3 DNA sequence: TGTGCCAGCGGGGGGTTAGCAGGGACCGGGGAGCTGTTTTTT.

This clone was detected only a few times. V gene TRBV27 combines with J gene TRBJ2-7, with TRBD2 as a possible D gene (5 bases). The CDR3 contains 14 residues. Trimming cost V 0 bases and J 2 bases, with 8 bases left between them. The germline V gene encodes CDR1 MNHEY and CDR2 SMNVEV (reference sequence). The CDR3 spells CASSLSAAAYEQYF. The CDR3 nucleotides read TGTGCCAGCAGTTTATCAGCGGCTGCCTACGAGCAGTACTTC.

The V gene is TRBV10-2, the J gene TRBJ2-7, with 8 bases matching TRBD1. With V trimmed by 2 bases and J by 7 bases, 4 bases remained unmatched. Germline V lookup: CDR1 WSHSY, CDR2 SAAADI. The CDR3 extends over 13 amino acids. The CDR3 reads CASSEPGGREQYF. DNA of the CDR3: TGCGCCAGCAGTGAGCCAGGGGGCAGGGAGCAGTACTTC.

The rearrangement uses TRBV9 and TRBJ1-5; no reliable D call. The V end lost 2 bases, the J end lost 0 bases, and 9 bases lay between the germline ends. Germline CDR1 reads SGDLS; CDR2 reads YYNGEE. CDR3 length equals 15 residues. CDR3 nucleotide sequence: TGTGCCAGCAGCGTGGGCGTTTATAGCAATCAGCCCCAGCATTTT. Translating gives CASSVGVYSNQPQHF.